The following is a T cell receptor beta chain sequence with its context. As handled by the study authors: Estimation of nucleated cell counts was performed using reference gene primer amplification. Assay used: immunoSEQ multiplex PCR; TCRdb lists only in-frame clones, some missing. V, J and clone size reflect that table, while D and trimming were determined from the DNA. The sample lists approximately 41,000 clones; around 81% were seen once. The sample comes from a study of blood T cell repertoires in COVID-19. The CDR3 extends over 15 amino acids. Trimming removed 5 bases from V and 0 bases from J, with 11 bases in between. Germline V gene sequence: CDR1 SGHVS, CDR2 FNYEAQ.

The chain couples TRBV7-6 to TRBJ1-3; tentative D call: TRBD1 (6 bases). The sequenced sample consisted of peripheral blood. This TCR was sampled from a woman of 80 years or more with acute or convalescent COVID-19. The CDR3 nucleotides are TGTGCCAGCAGCCGTGGACAGAACTCTGGAAACACCATATATTTT. Translation gives CASSRGQNSGNTIYF.